The source of this TCR beta chain is a study of blood T cell repertoires in COVID-19 (dated by TCRdb to the early 2020s). For the wider study: Samples covering the acute and convalescent phases of COVID-19 were provided by collaborators in the United States, Italy and Spain. The prospective study material was composed of cDNA or gDNA derived from T cells, B-cell-depleted T cells, or PBMCs. The dataset comprised deeply sampled blood TCRbeta repertoires from subjects exposed to, actively infected with, or recovered from COVID-19. The repertoires were released in a freely available public database intended as a resource for research on the immune response to SARS-CoV-2. Samples were obtained from the ongoing ImmuneRACE study (first 160 participants) and from some 1,300 subjects provided by 6 global collaborators. A de-identified subject ID, COVID-19 status, age in years and sex were almost always included in the sample metadata. Where available, HLA class I and class II types were obtained from metadata supplied by the sample provider rather than from assay-based typing.

Enrolling through a virtual design, the prospective study's participants ranged in age from roughly 18 to 95 years and lived across approximately 25 United States geographic areas. In the prospective study, participants were assigned to cohorts based on the clinical history participants reported in a screening survey and a study questionnaire. For ImmuneRACE Cohort 3, a participant was defined as recovered based on two consecutive negative NP/OP PCR tests, clearance by a healthcare professional, or resolution of symptoms. Mobile phlebotomists in the prospective study collected whole blood, serum and a nasopharyngeal or oropharyngeal swab from every participant. Over a roughly two-month period, participants in the prospective study had the option of providing additional blood draws and questionnaires. Prospective study blood samples were shipped either frozen or at room temperature before DNA extraction.

As for this clone: Which antigen it targets is not known. Base qualities are missing; no much larger clone stands one base away.

TCRbeta CDR3 regions were amplified from genomic DNA using the immunoSEQ Assay, a bias-controlled multiplex PCR. On the authors' methods: The number of nucleated cells in each sample was estimated by amplification of reference gene primers within the assay. Sequence reads were collapsed and filtered to measure the absolute abundance of every unique TCRbeta CDR3 rearrangement. Productive Simpson clonality was computed per sample as the square root of Simpson's diversity index over productive rearrangements. In TCRdb, the immuneACCESS table is reduced to in-frame sequences with V and J assigned. These tables do not hold every clone; where another copy was compared, an unresolved V gene accounts for under half, and the others remain unexplained. That table gives V, J and clone size, and the DNA gave D and trimming. The sample records approximately 180,000 clones, 78% of which are singletons. Jointly, the top ten make up 17% of the sample.

What the research found in general, with its limitations: The quantity of clinical and demographic metadata differed by source and by participant and was supplied without curation.

The germline V gene provides CDR1 SNHLY and CDR2 FYNNEI. Trimming removed 2 bases from V and 7 bases from J, leaving 12 bases between the germline ends. Inclusive of the bounding cysteine and phenylalanine, the CDR3 is 14 residues long. The DNA shown is the 42-base CDR3, in frame from base 1. The sequenced sample was PBMCs or T cells enriched from blood (not recorded which). The TCR was taken from a woman between 45 and 60 years old who had recovered from COVID-19. The sequence joins TRBV2 to TRBJ1-5; no D gene can be assigned with confidence. The sequence in DNA is TGTGCCAGCAGTGAACAGACATCGCAGCAGCCCCAGCATTTT. It encodes CASSEQTSQQPQHF.